What follows is one T cell receptor (beta chain) and its context. This clone's antigen is unknown. The input lacks base qualities; no much larger clone sits a single base away. The sample belongs to a study of CD4 and CD8 cells across lung adenocarcinoma regions (dated by TCRdb to 2017 to 2018). Study-wide context: To look at intratumor heterogeneity in the T cell receptor repertoire, the study compared tumor centers against tumor margins.

Library generation was performed with PCR. Sequencer: HiSeq X Ten. TCRdb reprocessed the public reads (quality trimming at Q25 with fastp, clone calling with MiXCR) and kept in-frame beta chains. Records with the same CDR3 protein are collapsed into one entry carrying the most frequent genes and DNA. This sample is represented by 9,500 to 15,000 distinct CDR3 sequences; about 50% of them were singletons. Of the sample, 25% to 30% falls within the top ten clones. V and J lose 1 base and 1 base, and a span of 7 bases separates them. CDR1 and CDR2 were assigned from the germline V gene as LGHNT and FRNRAP. The CDR3 holds 14 amino acids from the cysteine to the phenylalanine. Only CDR3 DNA remains: 42 bases, in frame from the first base. The donors were patients who had localized lung adenocarcinoma, which is a subtype of non-small cell lung cancer. The samples were taken from the margins of localized lung adenocarcinomas. For TCR repertoire analysis, CD8+ T cells taken from tumor tissue were profiled apart from CD4+ T cells.

The chain is made from TRBV12-5 and TRBJ2-5; the D call could be TRBD1 or TRBD2, with each sharing 5 bases. The sequenced sample consisted of CD8+ T cells from the margin of a lung tumor. The cell subset or site label for this specimen denotes: tumor margin region. The source is a male donor with lung adenocarcinoma. The CD4 and CD8 labels of this study may be unreliable. The DNA sequence is TGTGCTAGTGGTTTGGGGGACGCCCAAGAGACCCAGTACTTC. This yields the protein CASGLGDAQETQYF.